This T cell receptor (beta chain) was sequenced during a study of beta chain features in type 1 diabetes. The study, taken as a whole, reports: Significant though moderate, a shortening of TCRB CDR3s appeared in all four CD4+ subsets of Type 1 diabetes patients.

A single heparinised draw of roughly 120 mL on average was taken per donor. Staining for CD45RO/CCR7/CD25/CD127/CD95/CD27 allowed sorting of CD4+ naive, central memory, regulatory and stem cell-like memory cells. As regards this clone: Antigen: not known.

Isolated RNA was reverse transcribed in full, so expressed TCRB transcripts were sequenced. Approximately 3.5 million reads, on average, came from each naive, central memory and regulatory T cell sample. Method: immunoSEQ multiplex PCR; TCRdb's copy keeps in-frame clones and lacks some. The repertoire holds over 150,000 clones, with over 6% as singletons. The CDR3 spans 17 residues. Between the trimmed V and J ends, which lost 0 bases and 0 bases, there was a span of 15 bases. The germline gives CDR1 LNHNV, CDR2 YYDKDF (reference sequence). Material for sequencing was central memory CD4+ T cells from blood. The chain combines TRBV15 with TRBJ2-7, with D possibly TRBD1 on 6 matching bases. This receptor was identified in a man younger than 30 with type 1 diabetes. The CDR3 reads CATSRDLVGASSYEQYF. The CDR3 nucleotides are TGTGCCACCAGCAGAGATTTAGTGGGGGCCTCCTCCTACGAGCAGTACTTC.